Presented here are 7 T cell receptor beta chains from one specimen sequenced in a study of CD8+CD57+ T cells in acquired aplastic anemia. Template material for TCR beta VDJ and CDR3 profiling consisted of genomic DNA. TCRdb used MiXCR to reprocess the reads, holding one entry per CDR3 protein. The data contain some 150,000 distinct CDR3 sequences, around 41% of them singletons. Sequenced material: sorted CD4+, CD8+, or CD8+CD57+ T cells (not recorded which) from PBMCs. These receptors were taken from a human donor in good health, serving as a control.

This clonotype has at least ten counts. The chain is built from TRBV5-1 and TRBJ2-1; D possibly corresponds to TRBD1 (5 bases). Germline lookup yields CDR1 SGHRS and CDR2 YFSETQ. The length of the CDR3 is 13 residues. The V gene lost 4 bases and the J gene lost 14 bases, with 19 bases spanning the gap. The CDR3 nucleotides read TGCGCCAGCAGCAGGGGCGGTAACGACATTAAGTTCTTC. Amino acid sequence: CASSRGGNDIKFF.

The rearrangement uses TRBV6-1 and TRBJ1-5; the D gene is possibly TRBD1 (6 bases). V lost 4 bases to trimming and J lost 1 base, with 11 bases between them. Germline-derived CDR1 and CDR2 are MNHNS and SASEGT. There are 15 residues in the CDR3. The CDR3 nucleotides read TGTGCCAGCAGTGGGGGGGCAGGGAGCAATCAGCCCCAGCATTTT. Its protein product is CASSGGAGSNQPQHF.

Turning to this clonotype: It may be a read error: a sequence one base away is much more abundant. The chain couples TRBV5-1 to TRBJ1-2, with D uncertain. The CDR3 extends over 15 amino acids. Germline V gene sequence: CDR1 SGHRS, CDR2 YFSETQ. Between the trimmed V and J ends, which lost 3 bases and 0 bases, there was a span of 12 bases. CDR3 region: CASSSSGGANYGYTF. CDR3 DNA: TGCGCCAGCAGCTCGTCTGGCGGAGCTAACTATGGCTACACCTTC.

This clonotype was detected many times. This chain joins TRBV29-1 and TRBJ1-1; D is ambiguous. V lost 7 bases to trimming and J lost 3 bases, with 15 bases between them. Germline CDR1 reads SQVTM; CDR2 reads ANQGSEA. CDR3 length: 13 residues. The CDR3 here is CSAGLAQDTEAFF. DNA of the CDR3: TGCAGCGCCGGACTGGCGCAGGACACTGAAGCTTTCTTT.

This clonotype was recorded many times. The chain recombines TRBV20-1 with TRBJ2-3; possible D gene TRBD2, 6 bases. Trimming stripped 6 bases from V and 2 bases from J, with 18 bases between. The CDR3 has 15 amino acids. The germline V gene encodes CDR1 DFQATT and CDR2 SNEGSKA (reference sequence). The CDR3 nucleotides are TGCAGTGCCGACGGTAGCGGAGACGACACAGATACGCAGTATTTT. Protein product: CSADGSGDDTDTQYF.

The chain joins TRBV2 to TRBJ2-7; TRBD2 matches 11 bases. This CDR3 region has 15 residues. The ends lost 5 bases at V and 5 bases at J; junction bases unmatched: 8. Germline CDR1 and CDR2: SNHLY and FYNNEI. DNA for the CDR3: TGTGCCAGCAGTCGACTAGCGGGATATTCCAACGAGCAGTACTTC. Translating it yields CASSRLAGYSNEQYF. The whole variable domain, remainder taken from reference TRBV2 and TRBJ2-7, is EPEVTQTPSHQVTQMGQEVILRCVPISNHLYFYWYRQILGQKVEFLVSFYNNEISEKSEIFDDQFSVERPDGSNFTLKIRSTKLEDSAMYFCASSRLAGYSNEQYFGPGTRLTVT.

Concerning this clonotype: Just one base apart from a much larger clone, this may be a read error. This CDR3 is missing its conserved last phenylalanine or tryptophan, likely due to a read error. The chain is built from TRBV4-1 and TRBJ2-2, with D possibly matching TRBD1 (6 bases). Per germline, CDR1 MGHRA and CDR2 YSYEKL. This CDR3 contains 15 residues. Trimming pared 3 bases from V and 8 bases from J, leaving 16 bases between. CDR3 sequence (DNA): TGCGCCAGCAGCCATACCGGGACACCGGCTGGGGAGCTGTTTCTT. This encodes CASSHTGTPAGELFL.